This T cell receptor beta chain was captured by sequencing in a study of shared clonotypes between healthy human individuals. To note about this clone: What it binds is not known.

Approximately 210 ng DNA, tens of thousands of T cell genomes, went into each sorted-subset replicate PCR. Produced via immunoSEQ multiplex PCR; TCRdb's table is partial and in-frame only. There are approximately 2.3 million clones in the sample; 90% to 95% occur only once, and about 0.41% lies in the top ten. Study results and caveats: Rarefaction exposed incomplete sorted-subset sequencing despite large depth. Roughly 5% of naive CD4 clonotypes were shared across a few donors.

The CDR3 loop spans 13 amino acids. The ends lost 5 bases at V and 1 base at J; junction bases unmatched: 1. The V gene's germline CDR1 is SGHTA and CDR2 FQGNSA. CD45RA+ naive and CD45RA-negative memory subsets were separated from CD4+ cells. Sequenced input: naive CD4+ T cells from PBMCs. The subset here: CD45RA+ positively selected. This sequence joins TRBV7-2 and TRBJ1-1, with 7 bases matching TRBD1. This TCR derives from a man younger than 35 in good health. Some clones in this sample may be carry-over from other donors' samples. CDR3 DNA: TGTGCCAGCAGCCCAGGGGGGAACACTGAAGCTTTCTTT. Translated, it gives CASSPGGNTEAFF.